This entry concerns a single T cell receptor beta chain. Its cognate antigen is unknown. The CDR3 spans 12 residues. V dropped 5 bases and J dropped 8 bases, with 9 bases sitting between them. Here immunoSEQ multiplex PCR was the method, and the copy in TCRdb shows in-frame clones only, minus some. The table records roughly 190,000 clones, approximately 90% of them present only once. This record belongs to a study of T cell responses to AZD1222 COVID-19 vaccine. Findings of the study overall: Repertoire samples came only from after the peak T cell response. A mostly white British donor set with more females was recruited, and clonal diversity was possibly underestimated. Regions left unmutated in variants are reportedly the target of nearly half of spike-specific TCRs.

This chain connects TRBV12-3 or TRBV12-4 to TRBJ1-4; D not certain. The sample here was peripheral blood, taken on day 0 of AZD1222 vaccination. This receptor was identified in an adult in good health. The CDR3 DNA sequence: TGTGCCAGCAGTACCCAAAGAGAAAAACTGTTTTTT. Translating gives CASSTQREKLFF.